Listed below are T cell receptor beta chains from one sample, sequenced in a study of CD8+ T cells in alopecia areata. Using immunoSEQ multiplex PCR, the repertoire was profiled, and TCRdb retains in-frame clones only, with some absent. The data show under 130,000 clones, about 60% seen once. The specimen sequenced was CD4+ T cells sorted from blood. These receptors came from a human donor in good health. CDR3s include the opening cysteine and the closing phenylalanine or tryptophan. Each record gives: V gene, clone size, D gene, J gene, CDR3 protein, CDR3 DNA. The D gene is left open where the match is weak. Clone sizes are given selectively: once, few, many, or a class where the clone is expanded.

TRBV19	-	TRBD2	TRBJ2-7	CASSARGTSGGPYEQYF	TGTGCCAGTAGTGCCCGCGGGACTAGCGGGGGCCCCTACGAGCAGTACTTC
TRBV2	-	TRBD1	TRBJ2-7	CASSEEMGQSYEQYF	TGTGCCAGCAGTGAAGAGATGGGACAGAGCTACGAGCAGTACTTC
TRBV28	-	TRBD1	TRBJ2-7	CASSLQGVYEQYF	TGTGCCAGCAGTTTACAGGGGGTGTACGAGCAGTACTTC
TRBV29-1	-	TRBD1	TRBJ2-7	CSVQGAYSYEQYF	TGCAGCGTCCAGGGGGCCTATTCCTACGAGCAGTACTTC
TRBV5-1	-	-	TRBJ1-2	CASSLAAGVNYGYTF	TGCGCCAGCAGCTTGGCCGCAGGAGTGAACTATGGCTACACCTTC
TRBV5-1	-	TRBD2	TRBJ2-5	CASQRGGLSGQETQYF	TGCGCCAGTCAGCGGGGGGGCCTATCCGGCCAAGAGACCCAGTACTTC
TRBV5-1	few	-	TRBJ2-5	CASSLGGGETQYF	TGCGCCAGCAGCTTGGGCGGGGGCGAGACCCAGTACTTC
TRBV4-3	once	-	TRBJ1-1	CASSPGQNTEAFF	TGCGCCAGCAGCCCCGGACAGAACACTGAAGCTTTCTTT
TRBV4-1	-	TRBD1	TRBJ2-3	CASSRGQGLADTQYF	TGCGCCAGCAGCCGTGGACAGGGCTTAGCAGATACGCAGTATTTT
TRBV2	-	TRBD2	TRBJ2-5	CASLRGEQETQYF	TGTGCCAGCTTGCGGGGGGAACAAGAGACCCAGTACTTC
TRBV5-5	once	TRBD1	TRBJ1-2	CASSSGTGPYGYTF	TGTGCCAGCAGCTCGGGGACAGGACCCTATGGCTACACCTTC
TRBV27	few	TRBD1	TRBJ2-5	CASRRTGSTGTQYF	TGTGCCAGCAGACGGACAGGGTCTACAGGGACCCAGTACTTC
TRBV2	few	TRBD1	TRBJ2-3	CASSVDRGRLDTQYF	TGTGCCAGCAGTGTTGACAGGGGGCGGTTAGATACGCAGTATTTT
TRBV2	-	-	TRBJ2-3	CASRGGRTDTQYF	TGTGCCAGCAGGGGCGGACGCACAGATACGCAGTATTTT